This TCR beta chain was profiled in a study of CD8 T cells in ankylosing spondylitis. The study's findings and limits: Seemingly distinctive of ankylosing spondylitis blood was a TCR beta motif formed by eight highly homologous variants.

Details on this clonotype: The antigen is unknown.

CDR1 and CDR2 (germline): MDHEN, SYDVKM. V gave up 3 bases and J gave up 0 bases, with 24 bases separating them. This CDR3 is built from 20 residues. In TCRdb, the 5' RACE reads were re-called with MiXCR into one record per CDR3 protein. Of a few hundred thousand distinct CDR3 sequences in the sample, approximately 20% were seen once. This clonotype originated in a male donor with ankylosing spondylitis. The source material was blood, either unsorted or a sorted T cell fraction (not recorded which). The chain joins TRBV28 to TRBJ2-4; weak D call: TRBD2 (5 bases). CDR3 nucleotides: TGTGCCAGCAGTTTCATTCCGGGGATGGTGGAGGAGCTAGCCAAAAACATTCAGTACTTC. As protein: CASSFIPGMVEELAKNIQYF. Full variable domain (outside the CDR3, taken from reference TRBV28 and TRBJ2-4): DVKVTQSSRYLVKRTGEKVFLECVQDMDHENMFWYRQDPGLGLRLIYFSYDVKMKEKGDIPEGYSVSREKKERFSLILESASTNQTSMYLCASSFIPGMVEELAKNIQYFGAGTRLSVL.